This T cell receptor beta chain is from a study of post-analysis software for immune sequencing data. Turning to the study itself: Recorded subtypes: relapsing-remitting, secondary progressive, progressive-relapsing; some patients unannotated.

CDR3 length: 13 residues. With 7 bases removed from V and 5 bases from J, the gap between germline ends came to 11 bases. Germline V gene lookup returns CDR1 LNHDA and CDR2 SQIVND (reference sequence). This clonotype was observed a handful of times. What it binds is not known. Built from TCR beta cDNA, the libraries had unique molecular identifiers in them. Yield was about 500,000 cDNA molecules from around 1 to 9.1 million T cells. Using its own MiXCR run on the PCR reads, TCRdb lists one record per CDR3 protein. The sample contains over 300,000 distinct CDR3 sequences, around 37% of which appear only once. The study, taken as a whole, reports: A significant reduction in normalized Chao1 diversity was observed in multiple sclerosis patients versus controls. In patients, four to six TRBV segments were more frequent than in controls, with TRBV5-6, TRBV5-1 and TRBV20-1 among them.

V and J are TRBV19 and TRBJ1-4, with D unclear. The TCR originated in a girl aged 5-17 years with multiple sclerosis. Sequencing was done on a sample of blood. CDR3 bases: TGTGCCAGTAATCGGGCCCGAAATGAAAAACTGTTTTTT. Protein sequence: CASNRARNEKLFF.